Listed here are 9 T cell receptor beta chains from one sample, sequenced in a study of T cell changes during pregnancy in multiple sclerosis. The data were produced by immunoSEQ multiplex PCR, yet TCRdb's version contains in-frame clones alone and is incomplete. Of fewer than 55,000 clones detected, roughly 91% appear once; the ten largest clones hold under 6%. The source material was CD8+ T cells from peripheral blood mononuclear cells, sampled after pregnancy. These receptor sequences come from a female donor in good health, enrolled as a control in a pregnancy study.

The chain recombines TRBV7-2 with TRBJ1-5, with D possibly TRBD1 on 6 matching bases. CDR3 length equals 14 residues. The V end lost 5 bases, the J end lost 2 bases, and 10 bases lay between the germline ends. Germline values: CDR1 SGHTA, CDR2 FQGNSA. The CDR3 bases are TGTGCCAGCAGCCCGAACAGGGGCAATCAGCCCCAGCATTTT. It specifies CASSPNRGNQPQHF.

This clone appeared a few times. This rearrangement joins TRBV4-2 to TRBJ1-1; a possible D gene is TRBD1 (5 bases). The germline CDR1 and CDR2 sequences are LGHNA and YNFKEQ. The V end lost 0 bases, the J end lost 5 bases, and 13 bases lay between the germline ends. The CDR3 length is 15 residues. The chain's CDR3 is CASSQEGEAGTEAFF. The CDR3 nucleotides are TGTGCCAGCAGCCAAGAGGGGGAAGCGGGGACTGAAGCTTTCTTT.

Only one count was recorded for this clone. The DNA of the CDR3 is TGCGCCAGCAGTCGATCGGGACAGGGATACGACGAGCAGTACTTC. Translation: CASSRSGQGYDEQYF. This chain uses TRBV4-1 with TRBJ2-7; 9 bases are shared with TRBD1. Trimming cost V 6 bases and J 5 bases; bases outside gene matches: 11. Germline V gene lookup returns CDR1 MGHRA and CDR2 YSYEKL. This CDR3 spans 15 amino acids.

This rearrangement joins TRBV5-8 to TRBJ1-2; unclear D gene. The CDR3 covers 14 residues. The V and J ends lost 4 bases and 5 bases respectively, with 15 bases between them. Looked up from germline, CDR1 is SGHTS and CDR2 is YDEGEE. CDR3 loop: CASSPPALGYGYTF. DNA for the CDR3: TGTGCCAGCAGCCCTCCGGCCCTCGGGTATGGCTACACCTTC.

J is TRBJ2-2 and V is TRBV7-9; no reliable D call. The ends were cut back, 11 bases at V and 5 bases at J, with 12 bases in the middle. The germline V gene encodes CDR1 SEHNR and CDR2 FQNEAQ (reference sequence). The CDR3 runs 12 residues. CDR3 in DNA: TGTGCCCCCCTCCCCGAGACCGGGGAGCTGTTTTTT. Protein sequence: CAPLPETGELFF. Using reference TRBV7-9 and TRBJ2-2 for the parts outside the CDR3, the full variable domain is DTGVSQNPRHKITKRGQNVTFRCDPISEHNRLYWYRQTLGQGPEFLTYFQNEAQLEKSRLLSDRFSAERPKGSFSTLEIQRTEQGDSAMYLCAPLPETGELFFGEGSRLTVL.

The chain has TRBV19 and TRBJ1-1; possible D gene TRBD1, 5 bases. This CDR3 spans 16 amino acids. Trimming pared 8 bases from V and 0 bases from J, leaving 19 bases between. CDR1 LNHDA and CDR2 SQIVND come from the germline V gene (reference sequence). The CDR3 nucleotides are TGTGCCAGTGTGGGCCGACAGTTCCTCATGAACACTGAAGCTTTCTTT. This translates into CASVGRQFLMNTEAFF.

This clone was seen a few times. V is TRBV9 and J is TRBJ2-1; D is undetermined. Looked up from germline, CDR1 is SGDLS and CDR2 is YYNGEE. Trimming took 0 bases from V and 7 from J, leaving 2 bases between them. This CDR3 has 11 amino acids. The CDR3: CASSVANEQFF. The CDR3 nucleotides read TGTGCCAGCAGCGTAGCTAATGAGCAGTTCTTC. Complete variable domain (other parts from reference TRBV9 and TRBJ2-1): DSGVTQTPKHLITATGQRVTLRCSPRSGDLSVYWYQQSLDQGLQFLIQYYNGEERAKGNILERFSAQQFPDLHSELNLSSLELGDSALYFCASSVANEQFFGPGTRLTVL.

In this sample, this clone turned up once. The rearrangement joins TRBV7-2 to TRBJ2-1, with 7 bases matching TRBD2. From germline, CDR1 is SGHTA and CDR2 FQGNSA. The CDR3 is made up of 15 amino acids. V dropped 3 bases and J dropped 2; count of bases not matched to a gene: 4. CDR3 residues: CASSFRGTTYNEQFF. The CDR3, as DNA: TGTGCCAGCAGCTTCCGTGGGACTACCTACAATGAGCAGTTCTTC.

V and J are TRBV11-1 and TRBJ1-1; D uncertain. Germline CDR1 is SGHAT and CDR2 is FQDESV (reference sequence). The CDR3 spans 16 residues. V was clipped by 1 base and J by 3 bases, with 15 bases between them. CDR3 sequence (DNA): TGTGCCAGCAGCTTAGAATTTGTGGGAGTGGACACTGAAGCTTTCTTT. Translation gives CASSLEFVGVDTEAFF.